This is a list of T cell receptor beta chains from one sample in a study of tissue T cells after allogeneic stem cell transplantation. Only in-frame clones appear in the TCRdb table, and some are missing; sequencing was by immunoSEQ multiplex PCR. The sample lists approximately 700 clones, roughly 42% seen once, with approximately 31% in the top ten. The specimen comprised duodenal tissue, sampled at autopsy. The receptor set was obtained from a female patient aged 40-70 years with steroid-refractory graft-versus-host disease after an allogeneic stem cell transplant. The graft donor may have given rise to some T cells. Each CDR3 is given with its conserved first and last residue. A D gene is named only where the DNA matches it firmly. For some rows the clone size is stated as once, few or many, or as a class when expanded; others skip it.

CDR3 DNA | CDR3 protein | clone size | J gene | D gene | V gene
TGTGCCATCAGTGAGTCTCGGGCAGAAGGAGCTTTCTTT | CAISESRAEGAFF | few | TRBJ1-1 | NA | TRBV10-3
TGTGCCAGCAGCTTAGATACAGGGATCGAGCAGTACTTC | CASSLDTGIEQYF | large | TRBJ2-7 | NA | TRBV11-2
TGTGCCAGCAGCCAAGATAGGCCCAGTCCCTACGAGCAGTACTTC | CASSQDRPSPYEQYF | once | TRBJ2-7 | NA | TRBV4-2
TGTGCCTGGAGTGTCCATTCGGTGAACTATGGCTACACCTTC | CAWSVHSVNYGYTF | large | TRBJ1-2 | NA | TRBV30
TGTGCCAGCTCACCACCGTTGGGTCAGCCCCAGCATTTT | CASSPPLGQPQHF | NA | TRBJ1-5 | NA | TRBV18
TGCGCCAGCAGTGGGGGAGGGTATCAAGAGACCCAGTACTTC | CASSGGGYQETQYF | few | TRBJ2-5 | TRBD2 | TRBV10-1
TGTGCCAGCAGCCCTGGGACAGGGGGGGACATTCAGTACTTC | CASSPGTGGDIQYF | NA | TRBJ2-4 | TRBD1 | TRBV7-2
TGTGCCAGCAGCCGGGACAGGGGTCTTCTGAACACTGAAGCTTTCTTT | CASSRDRGLLNTEAFF | hyperexpanded | TRBJ1-1 | TRBD1 | TRBV6-6
TGTGCCAGCAGCTACCCGGGACAGGGGGACTATGGCTACACCTTC | CASSYPGQGDYGYTF | few | TRBJ1-2 | TRBD1 | TRBV7-9
TGTGCCAGCAGCTTAGGGCCCACCGGGGAGCTGTTTTTT | CASSLGPTGELFF | few | TRBJ2-2 | NA | TRBV7-9
TGTGCCAGTAGTACCCGCAGGGGGGAATACGAGCAGTACTTC | CASSTRRGEYEQYF | large | TRBJ2-7 | NA | TRBV19
TGTGCCAGCAGTTCCCAGGACAGAGAACCTAATGAAAAACTGTTTTTT | CASSSQDREPNEKLFF | NA | TRBJ1-4 | NA | TRBV2
TGCAGCGCTAAACCGACTTCTAATGAAAAACTGTTTTTT | CSAKPTSNEKLFF | large | TRBJ1-4 | NA | TRBV29-1
TGTGCCAGCAGCAAGAGTCCTACCGGGACAGGGTTCGTCGGGGAGCTGTTTTTT | CASSKSPTGTGFVGELFF | few | TRBJ2-2 | TRBD1 | TRBV9
TGTGCCATTCGACAGGGGGCGAACACTGAAGCTTTCTTT | CAIRQGANTEAFF | NA | TRBJ1-1 | TRBD1 | TRBV10-3
TGTGCCAGTAGCCCGTGGTCACTAGCGGGACGGGAGACCCAGTACTTC | CASSPWSLAGRETQYF | NA | TRBJ2-5 | TRBD2 | TRBV19
TGTGCCAGCAGCCAAGGAGGCAGGGGCTATGGCTACACCTTC | CASSQGGRGYGYTF | NA | TRBJ1-2 | NA | TRBV3-1/TRBV3-2
TGTGCCAGCAGCTTAGGTAACAGGGTCCCCTACGAGCAGTACTTC | CASSLGNRVPYEQYF | NA | TRBJ2-7 | NA | TRBV11-2
TGTGCCTGGAGTGTTCTGAGCTCCTATAATTCACCCCTCCACTTT | CAWSVLSSYNSPLHF | NA | TRBJ1-6 | NA | TRBV30
TGTGCCACCAGCAGAGACCGATATAGCAATCAGCCCCAGCATTTT | CATSRDRYSNQPQHF | NA | TRBJ1-5 | NA | TRBV15
TGTGCCAGCAGCCTTCAGGGGGCCAGGAATTCACCCCTCCACTTT | CASSLQGARNSPLHF | NA | TRBJ1-6 | TRBD1 | TRBV5-5
TGTGCCAGCAGCGTAGGCGGGGCCCAGGGAGAGACCCAGTACTTC | CASSVGGAQGETQYF | NA | TRBJ2-5 | NA | TRBV9
TGTGCCAGCAGTGAAAAGTTCTCTTGCACAAAGTCGGGCAACGTCCTGACTTTC | CASSEKFSCTKSGNVLTF | NA | TRBJ2-6 | NA | TRBV6-1
TGTGCCAGCAGTGTGCGGGCTTGGGGGTCCTACAATGAGCAGTTCTTC | CASSVRAWGSYNEQFF | few | TRBJ2-1 | NA | TRBV2
TGTGCCAGCAGCTTAGTGGGTAGCGGTACCAAAAACATTCAGTACTTC | CASSLVGSGTKNIQYF | large | TRBJ2-4 | NA | TRBV11-2
TGTGCCAGCAGCCAAGATCCCGGGTGGAGGGATGAAAAACTGTTTTTT | CASSQDPGWRDEKLFF | NA | TRBJ1-4 | NA | TRBV3-1/TRBV3-2
TGTGCCAGCAGTTCCCCGACAGGTTGGACCGGGGAGCTGTTTTTT | CASSSPTGWTGELFF | large | TRBJ2-2 | NA | TRBV6-5
TGTGCCAGTAGTGGCATAGATAGCACAAATGAAAAACTGTTTTTT | CASSGIDSTNEKLFF | few | TRBJ1-4 | NA | TRBV19
TGCGCCAGCAGCTGGACCGGGACAGGGAGCTCCTACGAGCAGTACTTC | CASSWTGTGSSYEQYF | NA | TRBJ2-7 | TRBD1 | TRBV5-1
TGTGCCAGCAGCCCCTCTTATGGCTACACCTTC | CASSPSYGYTF | NA | TRBJ1-2 | NA | TRBV9
TGTGCCAGTAAGGTGTACATCTCTAGCACAGATACGCAGTATTTT | CASKVYISSTDTQYF | NA | TRBJ2-3 | NA | TRBV19
TGTGCCAGCCTGAGGGCTAGCCACTCCTACAATGAGCAGTTCTTC | CASLRASHSYNEQFF | NA | TRBJ2-1 | NA | TRBV2
TGTGCCATCAGTGGGGACCGTGAAGCTTTCTTT | CAISGDREAFF | NA | TRBJ1-1 | NA | TRBV10-3
TGTGCCTGGAGTGTGGCGGGCGTGGGCAACACCTTC | CAWSVAGVGNTF | NA | TRBJ1-2 | NA | TRBV30
TGTGCCAGCAGCCCGCACGTTCCCATTTGCAAAAAAAACATTCAGTACTTC | CASSPHVPICKKNIQYF | NA | TRBJ2-4 | NA | TRBV3-1/TRBV3-2
TGTGCCATCAGTGCCGCACAGGGACCTCAGGAGACCCAGTACTTC | CAISAAQGPQETQYF | few | TRBJ2-5 | NA | TRBV10-3
TGCAGCGTAAAACAGGGCCCTGGCTATGGCTACACCTTC | CSVKQGPGYGYTF | large | TRBJ1-2 | NA | TRBV29-1
TGTGCCAGCTCACCACCAGGGACCTTTGGAGAGCAGTTCTTC | CASSPPGTFGEQFF | once | TRBJ2-1 | NA | TRBV18
TGTGCCAGCAGCCTCCCGACAGCCTACAATGAGCAGTTCTTC | CASSLPTAYNEQFF | NA | TRBJ2-1 | NA | TRBV5-6
TGCGCCAGCAGCGACGATATGGGGGTCTACGAGCAGTACTTC | CASSDDMGVYEQYF | NA | TRBJ2-7 | NA | TRBV5-1
TGTGCCTGGGACAGGGTGAACACCGGGGAGCTGTTTTTT | CAWDRVNTGELFF | NA | TRBJ2-2 | TRBD1 | TRBV30